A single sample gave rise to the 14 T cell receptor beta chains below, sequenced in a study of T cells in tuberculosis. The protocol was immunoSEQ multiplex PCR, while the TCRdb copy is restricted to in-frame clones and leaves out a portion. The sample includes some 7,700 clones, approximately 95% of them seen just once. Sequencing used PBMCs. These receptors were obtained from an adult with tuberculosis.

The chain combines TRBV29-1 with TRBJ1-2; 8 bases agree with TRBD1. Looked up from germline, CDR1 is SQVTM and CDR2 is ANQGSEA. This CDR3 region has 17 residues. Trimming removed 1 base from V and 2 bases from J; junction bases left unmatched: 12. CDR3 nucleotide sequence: TGCAGCGTTGAAGGAACGATCGAAAGGACAGGGAACTATGGCTACACCTTC. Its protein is CSVEGTIERTGNYGYTF. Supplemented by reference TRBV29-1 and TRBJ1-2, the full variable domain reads SAVISQKPSRDICQRGTSLTIQCQVDSQVTMMFWYRQQPGQSLTLIATANQGSEATYESGFVIDKFPISRPNLTFSTLTVSNMSPEDSSIYLCSVEGTIERTGNYGYTFGSGTRLTVV.

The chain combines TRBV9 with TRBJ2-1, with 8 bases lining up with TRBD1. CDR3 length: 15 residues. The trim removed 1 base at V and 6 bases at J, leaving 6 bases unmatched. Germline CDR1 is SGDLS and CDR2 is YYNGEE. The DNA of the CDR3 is TGTGCCAGCAGCGTACAGGGGGCGCGAGGCAATGAGCAGTTCTTC. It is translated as CASSVQGARGNEQFF.

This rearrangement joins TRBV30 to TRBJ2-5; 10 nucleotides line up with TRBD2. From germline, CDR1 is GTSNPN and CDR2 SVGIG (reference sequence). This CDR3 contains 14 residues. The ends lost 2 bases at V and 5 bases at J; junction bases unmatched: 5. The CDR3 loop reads CAWSPTSGRETQYF. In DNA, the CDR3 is TGTGCCTGGAGTCCGACTAGCGGGCGGGAGACCCAGTACTTC.

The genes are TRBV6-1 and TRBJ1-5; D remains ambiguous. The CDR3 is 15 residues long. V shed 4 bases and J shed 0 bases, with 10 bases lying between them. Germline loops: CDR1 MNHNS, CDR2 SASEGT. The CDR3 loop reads CASSVRPDSNQPQHF. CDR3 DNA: TGTGCCAGCAGTGTGCGGCCAGATAGCAATCAGCCCCAGCATTTT.

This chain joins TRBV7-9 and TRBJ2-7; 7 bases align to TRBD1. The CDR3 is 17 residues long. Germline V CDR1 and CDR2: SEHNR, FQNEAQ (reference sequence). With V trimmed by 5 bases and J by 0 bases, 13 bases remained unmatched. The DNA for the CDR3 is TGTGCCAGCAGCCCTCTATCCCGGGACAGCGTCTCCTACGAGCAGTACTTC. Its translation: CASSPLSRDSVSYEQYF.

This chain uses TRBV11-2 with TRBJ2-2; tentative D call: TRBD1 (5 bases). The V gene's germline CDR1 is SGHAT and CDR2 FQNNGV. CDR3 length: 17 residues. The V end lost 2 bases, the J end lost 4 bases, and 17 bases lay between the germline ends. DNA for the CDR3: TGTGCCAGCAGCTTAAAGAGGTTTCTAGGGGTCACCGGGGAGCTGTTTTTT. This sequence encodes CASSLKRFLGVTGELFF.

DNA for the CDR3: TGCGCCAGCAGCCCACTTTCAGGGGGCACTGGAAACACCATATATTTT. Amino acids: CASSPLSGGTGNTIYF. The V and J genes are TRBV5-1 and TRBJ1-3; 8 bases agree with TRBD1. Germline CDR1 SGHRS, CDR2 YFSETQ. CDR3 size: 16 residues. The V segment lost 4 bases and the J segment 2 bases; nucleotides outside the gene matches: 8.

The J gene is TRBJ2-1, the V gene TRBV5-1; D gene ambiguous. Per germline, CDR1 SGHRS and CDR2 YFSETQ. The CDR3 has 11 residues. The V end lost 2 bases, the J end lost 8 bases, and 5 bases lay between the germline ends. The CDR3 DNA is TGCGCCAGCAGCTTAATCGATGAGCAGTTCTTC. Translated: CASSLIDEQFF.

CDR3 amino acids: CASSLLGLGGPQETQYF. The CDR3 DNA follows: TGTGCCAGCAGCTTGCTGGGGTTAGGAGGGCCCCAAGAGACCCAGTACTTC. This chain uses TRBV5-8 with TRBJ2-5; possibly TRBD2 for D (6 bases). The CDR3 sequence is 17 residues long. Trimming pared 1 base from V and 1 base from J, leaving 17 bases between. Germline V CDR1 and CDR2: SGHTS, YDEGEE. Variable domain in full (rest from reference TRBV5-8 and TRBJ2-5): EAGVTQSPTHLIKTRGQQATLRCSPISGHTSVYWYQQALGLGLQFLLWYDEGEERNRGNFPPRFSGRQFPNYSSELNVNALELEDSALYLCASSLLGLGGPQETQYFGPGTRLLVL.

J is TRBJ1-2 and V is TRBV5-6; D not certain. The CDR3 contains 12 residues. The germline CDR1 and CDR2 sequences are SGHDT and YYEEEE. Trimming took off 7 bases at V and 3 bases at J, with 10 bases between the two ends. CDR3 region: CASSRSDYGYTF. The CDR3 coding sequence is TGTGCCAGCTCCCGATCAGACTATGGCTACACCTTC.

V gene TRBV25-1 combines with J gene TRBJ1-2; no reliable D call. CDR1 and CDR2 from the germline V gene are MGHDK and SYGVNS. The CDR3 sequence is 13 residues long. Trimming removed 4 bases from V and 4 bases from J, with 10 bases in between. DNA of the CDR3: TGTGCCAGCAGTGGCTCCCAGGTCTATGGCTACACCTTC. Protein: CASSGSQVYGYTF.

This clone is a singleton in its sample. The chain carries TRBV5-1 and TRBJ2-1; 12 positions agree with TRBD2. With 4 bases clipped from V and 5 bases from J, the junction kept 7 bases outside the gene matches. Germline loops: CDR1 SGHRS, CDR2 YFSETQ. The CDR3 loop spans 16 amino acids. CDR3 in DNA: TGCGCCAGCAGCCGACCCGGACTAGCGGGAAACAATGAGCAGTTCTTC. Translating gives CASSRPGLAGNNEQFF.

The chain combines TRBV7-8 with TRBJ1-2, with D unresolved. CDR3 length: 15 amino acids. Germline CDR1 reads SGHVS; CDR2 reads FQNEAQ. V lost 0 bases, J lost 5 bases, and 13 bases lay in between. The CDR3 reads CASSLAGPREYGYTF. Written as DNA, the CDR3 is TGTGCCAGCAGCTTAGCCGGTCCAAGGGAGTATGGCTACACCTTC. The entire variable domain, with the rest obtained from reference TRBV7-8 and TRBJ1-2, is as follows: GAGVSQSPRYKVAKRGQDVALRCDPISGHVSLFWYQQALGQGPEFLTYFQNEAQLDKSGLPSDRFFAERPEGSVSTLKIQRTQQEDSAVYLCASSLAGPREYGYTFGSGTRLTVV.

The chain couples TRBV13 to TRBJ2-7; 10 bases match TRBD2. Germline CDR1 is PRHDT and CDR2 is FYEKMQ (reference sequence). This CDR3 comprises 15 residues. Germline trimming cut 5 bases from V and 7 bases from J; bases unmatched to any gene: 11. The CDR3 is CASSPPSGRAGEQYF. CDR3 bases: TGTGCCAGCAGCCCCCCCAGCGGGAGGGCCGGTGAGCAGTACTTC.